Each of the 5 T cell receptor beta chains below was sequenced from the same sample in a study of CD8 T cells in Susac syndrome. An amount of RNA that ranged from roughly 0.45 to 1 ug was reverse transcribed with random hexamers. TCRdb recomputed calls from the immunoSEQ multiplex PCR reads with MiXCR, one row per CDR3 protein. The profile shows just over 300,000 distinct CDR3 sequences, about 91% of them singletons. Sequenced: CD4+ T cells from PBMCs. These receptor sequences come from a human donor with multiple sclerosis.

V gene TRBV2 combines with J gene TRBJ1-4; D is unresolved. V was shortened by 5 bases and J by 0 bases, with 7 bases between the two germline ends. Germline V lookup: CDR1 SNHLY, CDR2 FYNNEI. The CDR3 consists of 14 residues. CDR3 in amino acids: CASSWTATNEKLFF. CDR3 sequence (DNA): TGTGCCAGCAGTTGGACGGCAACTAATGAAAAACTGTTTTTT. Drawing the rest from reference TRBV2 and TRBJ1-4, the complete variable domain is EPEVTQTPSHQVTQMGQEVILRCVPISNHLYFYWYRQILGQKVEFLVSFYNNEISEKSEIFDDQFSVERPDGSNFTLKIRSTKLEDSAMYFCASSWTATNEKLFFGSGTQLSVL.

CDR3 sequence reads: CSVVLSGRLNTEAFF. The CDR3 bases are TGCAGCGTTGTCCTTTCAGGCCGCTTGAACACTGAAGCTTTCTTT. The chain has TRBV29-1 and TRBJ1-1; the D is unclear. CDR3 length: 15 residues. Germline CDR1 SQVTM, CDR2 ANQGSEA. Trimming removed 4 bases at V and 0 bases at J, with 15 bases between.

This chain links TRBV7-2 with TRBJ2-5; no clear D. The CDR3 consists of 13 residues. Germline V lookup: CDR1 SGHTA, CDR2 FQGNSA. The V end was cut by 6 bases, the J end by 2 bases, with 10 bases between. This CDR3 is CASSPSRQETQYF. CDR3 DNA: TGTGCCAGCAGTCCGTCCCGGCAAGAGACCCAGTACTTC. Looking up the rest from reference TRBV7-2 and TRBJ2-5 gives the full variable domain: GAGVSQSPSNKVTEKGKDVELRCDPISGHTALYWYRQSLGQGLEFLIYFQGNSAPDKSGLPSDRFSAERTGGSVSTLTIQRTQQEDSAVYLCASSPSRQETQYFGPGTRLLVL.

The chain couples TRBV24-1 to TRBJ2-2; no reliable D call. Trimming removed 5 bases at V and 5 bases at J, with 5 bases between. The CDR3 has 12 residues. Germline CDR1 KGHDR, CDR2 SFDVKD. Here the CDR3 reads CATSGVTGELFF. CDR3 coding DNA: TGTGCCACCAGTGGCGTTACCGGGGAGCTGTTTTTT.

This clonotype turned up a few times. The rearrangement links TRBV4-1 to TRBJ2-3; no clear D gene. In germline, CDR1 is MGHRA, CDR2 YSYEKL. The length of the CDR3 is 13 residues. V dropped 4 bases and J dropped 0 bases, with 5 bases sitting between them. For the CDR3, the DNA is TGCGCCAGCAGCCCCCTAAGCACAGATACGCAGTATTTT. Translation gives CASSPLSTDTQYF.